The entry below describes one T cell receptor (beta chain). This clone showed up just once. Its antigen remains unidentified. Qualities for individual bases were not recorded, and no much larger clone is one base off. The source of the sample is a study of blood T cell repertoires in COVID-19 (dated by TCRdb to 2020 to 2021). Looking at the study overall: Collaborator samples came from the United States, Italy and Spain and covered acute and convalescent phases of COVID-19. The repertoires were released in a freely available public database intended as a resource for research on the immune response to SARS-CoV-2. HLA class I and class II types, where available, came from metadata supplied by the sample provider rather than from assay-based typing. The dataset comprised deeply sampled blood TCRbeta repertoires from subjects exposed to, actively infected with, or recovered from COVID-19. The prospective study material was composed of cDNA or gDNA derived from T cells, B-cell-depleted T cells, or PBMCs. Samples came from the ongoing ImmuneRACE study (first 160 participants) plus 1,254 subjects from 6 global collaborators. A de-identified subject ID, COVID-19 status, age in years and sex were almost always included in the sample metadata.

The collaborating institutions used their own protocols to collect whole blood in K2EDTA tubes. For TCRbeta analysis, collaborator samples were shipped as frozen whole blood, as isolated PBMCs, or as DNA extracted from either sample type. The immunoSEQ Assay, a bias-controlled multiplex PCR, was used to amplify TCRbeta CDR3 regions from genomic DNA. In the paper's pipeline: The number of nucleated cells in each sample was estimated by amplification of reference gene primers within the assay. To quantify the absolute abundance of each unique TCRbeta CDR3 rearrangement, sequence reads were collapsed and filtered. Productive Simpson clonality was computed per sample as the square root of Simpson's diversity index over productive rearrangements. TCRdb re-hosts the immuneACCESS table, in-frame sequences only. Its copies lack some clones; in the studies checked, an unresolved V gene accounts for under half of them, and the cause for the rest is not known. The V and J calls and clone size were taken over from that table, and D and trimming were inferred from the DNA. The sample table records nearly 90,000 clones; around 88% of these occur just once. The top ten hold under 0.6% of the sample.

What the study reported, not specific to this receptor: How much clinical and demographic metadata was included differed by source and by participant, and the metadata was provided uncurated.

V loses 6 bases, J loses 9 bases, and the germline ends lie 21 bases apart. Taken from the germline V gene, the CDR1 and CDR2 loops are MNHEY and SVGAGI. Counted from cysteine to phenylalanine, this CDR3 has 15 amino acids. Only the CDR3 DNA is retained, 45 bases long and in frame from the first base. The sequencing sample was made of peripheral blood. The TCR comes from a man in his 60s with acute or convalescent COVID-19. The chain couples TRBV6-5 to TRBJ1-5, with the D gene uncertain. This receptor has the CDR3 CASSAPQREVMPQHF. The nucleotide sequence is TGTGCCAGCAGCGCACCTCAGAGGGAAGTAATGCCCCAGCATTTT.